This record covers a single TCR beta chain. Clones were read by immunoSEQ multiplex PCR, and TCRdb kept only the in-frame ones, dropping some. The table includes 56,000 or so clones, about 85% detected once. The data were obtained in a study of T cell changes during pregnancy in multiple sclerosis. The germline gives CDR1 SGHTA, CDR2 FQGNSA. The V end lost 4 bases, the J end lost 1 base, and 11 bases lay between the germline ends. The CDR3 consists of 15 residues. The input for sequencing was CD4+ T cells from peripheral blood mononuclear cells, taken in the third trimester of pregnancy. The V and J genes are TRBV7-2 and TRBJ1-5; tentatively, D is TRBD1 (5 bases). The sequence derives from a female donor with multiple sclerosis, enrolled in a pregnancy study. CDR3 region: CASSSSDTSNQPQHF. The CDR3 DNA reads TGTGCCAGCAGCTCATCGGACACAAGCAATCAGCCCCAGCATTTT.